The 7 T cell receptor beta chains below were found in one sample sequenced in a study of immune evolution from preneoplasia to lung adenocarcinoma. Sequencing used immunoSEQ multiplex PCR; TCRdb keeps in-frame clones, though not all of them. Of tens of thousands of clones listed, roughly four fifths are singletons. What was sequenced was FFPE invasive lung adenocarcinoma tissue. These receptors were obtained from a person aged 55 to 75 with lung adenocarcinoma.

The sample holds a few counts of this clone. The rearrangement joins TRBV10-2 to TRBJ1-5; 8 nucleotides agree with TRBD1. V trimming: 6 bases; J trimming: 6 bases; junction bases outside the gene matches: 4. Germline CDR1 is WSHSY and CDR2 is SAAADI. The CDR3 is 13 amino acids. This CDR3 reads CASSLGQGQPQHF. The CDR3 nucleotides are TGCGCCAGCAGCCTTGGACAGGGTCAGCCCCAGCATTTT.

This rearrangement joins TRBV18 to TRBJ1-1; no definite D call. Germline V gene lookup returns CDR1 KGHSH and CDR2 LQKENI. The CDR3 totals 14 residues. V shed 3 bases and J shed 8 bases, with 16 bases lying between them. The CDR3 spells CASSPTLSKEEAFF. In DNA, the CDR3 is TGTGCCAGCTCACCGACTCTCTCCAAGGAGGAAGCTTTCTTT.

This clone appeared a few times. The chain uses TRBV5-6 and TRBJ1-4; 9 nucleotides align to TRBD1. The CDR3 runs 14 residues. V was pared by 3 bases and J by 7 bases, with 4 bases of the junction left unmatched. Germline CDR1 and CDR2: SGHDT and YYEEEE. CDR3 residues: CASSWGTGSEKLFF. For the CDR3, the DNA is TGTGCCAGCAGCTGGGGGACAGGGAGTGAAAAACTGTTTTTT.

The rearrangement uses TRBV11-2 and TRBJ2-7, with D unclear. Germline CDR1 SGHAT, CDR2 FQNNGV. This CDR3 has 12 residues. Trimming took off 6 bases at V and 2 bases at J, with 8 bases between the two ends. The CDR3 spells CASRHFTYEQYF. As DNA, the CDR3 is TGTGCCAGCAGGCACTTTACCTACGAGCAGTACTTC. Looking up the rest from reference TRBV11-2 and TRBJ2-7 gives the full variable domain: EAGVAQSPRYKIIEKRQSVAFWCNPISGHATLYWYQQILGQGPKLLIQFQNNGVVDDSQLPKDRFSAERLKGVDSTLKIQPAKLEDSAVYLCASRHFTYEQYFGPGTRLTVT.

CDR3 DNA sequence: TGTGCCAGCAGCCCCACGTTGGGGGCGATTTACACTGAAGCTTTCTTT. Translation: CASSPTLGAIYTEAFF. V usage is TRBV4-2 and J usage is TRBJ1-1, with D perhaps matching TRBD1 (6 bases). V lost 4 bases and J 3 bases, leaving 18 bases between the germline ends. The CDR3 extends over 16 amino acids. Looked up from germline, CDR1 is LGHNA and CDR2 is YNFKEQ.

The rearrangement uses TRBV7-8 and TRBJ2-2; 8 bases fit TRBD1. V lost 2 bases to trimming and J lost 5 bases; unmatched junction nucleotides: 7. CDR3 length: 16 residues. In germline, CDR1 is SGHVS, CDR2 FQNEAQ. The CDR3 reads CASSLSTGGGTGELFF. In DNA, the CDR3 is TGTGCCAGCAGCTTAAGTACAGGGGGAGGAACCGGGGAGCTGTTTTTT.

This chain connects TRBV5-8 to TRBJ1-5, with TRBD1 matching over 8 bases. Trimming removed 0 bases from V and 7 bases from J; junction bases left unmatched: 9. Germline CDR1 SGHTS, CDR2 YDEGEE. CDR3 size: 16 residues. CDR3 in DNA: TGTGCCAGCAGCTTGGGGATCGACAGGGGAGGACAGCCCCAGCATTTT. It codes for CASSLGIDRGGQPQHF.